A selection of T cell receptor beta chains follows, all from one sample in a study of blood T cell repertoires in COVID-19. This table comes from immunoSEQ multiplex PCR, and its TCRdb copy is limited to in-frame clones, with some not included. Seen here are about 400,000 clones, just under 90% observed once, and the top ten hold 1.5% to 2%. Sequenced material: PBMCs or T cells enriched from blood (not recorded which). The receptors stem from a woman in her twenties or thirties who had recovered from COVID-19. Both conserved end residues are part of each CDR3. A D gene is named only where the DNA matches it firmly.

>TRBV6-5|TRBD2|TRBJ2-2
CASRRTSGTTGELFF
TGTGCCAGCAGGCGGACTAGCGGAACCACCGGGGAGCTGTTTTTT
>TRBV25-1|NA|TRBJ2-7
CASSITYEQYF
TGTGCCAGCAGTATCACCTACGAGCAGTACTTC
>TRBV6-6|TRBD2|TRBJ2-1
CASSYTSGDNEQFF
TGTGCCAGCAGTTACACTAGCGGGGACAATGAGCAGTTCTTC
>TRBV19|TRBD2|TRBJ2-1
CASSRELAGVTSYNEQFF
TGTGCCAGTAGTAGGGAACTAGCGGGGGTCACCTCCTACAATGAGCAGTTCTTC
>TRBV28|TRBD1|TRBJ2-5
CASRTGAPETQYF
TGTGCCAGCAGGACAGGGGCCCCAGAGACCCAGTACTTC
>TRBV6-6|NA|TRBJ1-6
CASRVTGYNSPLHF
TGTGCCAGCAGGGTGACAGGATATAATTCACCCCTCCACTTT
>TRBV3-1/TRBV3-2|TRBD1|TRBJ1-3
CASSQWDRRNTIYF
TGTGCCAGCAGCCAGTGGGACAGGCGAAACACCATATATTTT
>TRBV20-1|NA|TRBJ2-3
CSANDRNTDTQYF
TGCAGTGCTAATGACAGGAACACAGATACGCAGTATTTT
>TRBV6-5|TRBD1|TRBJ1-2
CASSYAGTGDGYTF
TGTGCCAGCAGTTACGCCGGGACAGGGGATGGCTACACCTTC
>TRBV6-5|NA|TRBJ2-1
CASMNFSYNEQFF
TGTGCCAGCATGAACTTCTCCTACAATGAGCAGTTCTTC
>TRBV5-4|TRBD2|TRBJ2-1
CASSFGTSGGGEQFF
TGTGCCAGCAGCTTCGGGACTAGCGGGGGAGGTGAGCAGTTCTTC
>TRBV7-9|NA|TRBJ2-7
CASSAPAVGEQYF
TGTGCCAGCAGCGCTCCGGCGGTCGGTGAGCAGTACTTC
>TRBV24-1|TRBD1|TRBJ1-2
CATSTGGKAGGYTF
TGTGCCACCAGCACAGGGGGAAAGGCTGGCGGCTACACCTTC
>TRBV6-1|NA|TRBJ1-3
CASSDIGGLDTIYF
TGTGCCAGCAGTGACATCGGGGGTTTGGACACCATATATTTT
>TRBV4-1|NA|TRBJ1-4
CASSQVRAVEKLFF
TGCGCCAGCAGCCAAGTCAGGGCTGTTGAAAAACTGTTTTTT
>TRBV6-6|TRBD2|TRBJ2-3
CASSRRTSGSGADTQYF
TGTGCCAGCAGTCGGAGGACTAGCGGAAGCGGGGCGGATACGCAGTATTTT
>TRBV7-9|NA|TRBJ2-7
CASSLGSGGRSYEQYF
TGTGCCAGCAGCTTAGGTTCCGGTGGGAGGTCCTACGAGCAGTACTTC
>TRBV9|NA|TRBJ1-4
CASSAGNLNEKLFF
TGTGCCAGCAGCGCAGGGAATCTTAATGAAAAACTGTTTTTT
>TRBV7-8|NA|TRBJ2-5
CASSYRDISIQETQYF
TGTGCCAGCAGCTACCGGGACATTTCTATCCAAGAGACCCAGTACTTC
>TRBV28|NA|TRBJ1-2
CASSLTPPVLNGYTF
TGTGCCAGCAGTCTCACACCCCCAGTGCTTAATGGCTACACCTTC
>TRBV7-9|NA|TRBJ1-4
CASSSRAPEEKLFF
TGTGCCAGCAGCTCCCGCGCTCCCGAGGAAAAACTGTTTTTT
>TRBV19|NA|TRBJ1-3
CASSIGEYTIYF
TGTGCCAGTAGTATTGGAGAATACACCATATATTTT
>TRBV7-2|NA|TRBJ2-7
CASRTSPYEQYF
TGTGCCAGCAGAACTAGCCCCTACGAGCAGTACTTC
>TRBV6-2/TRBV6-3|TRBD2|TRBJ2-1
CASSYGIGGAEFF
TGTGCCAGCAGTTACGGTATCGGGGGGGCTGAGTTCTTC
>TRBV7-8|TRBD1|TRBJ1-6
CASSPSGGHNSPLHF
TGTGCCAGCAGTCCCTCAGGGGGCCATAATTCACCCCTCCACTTT
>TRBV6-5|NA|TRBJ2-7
CASTGDAEQYF
TGTGCCAGCACAGGGGATGCCGAGCAGTACTTC
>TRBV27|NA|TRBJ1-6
CASSLGGAPNSPLHF
TGTGCCAGCAGTTTAGGGGGGGCCCCTAATTCACCCCTCCACTTT
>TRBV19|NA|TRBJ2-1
CASSTNRGMTYNEQFF
TGTGCCAGTAGCACCAACCGAGGAATGACCTACAATGAGCAGTTCTTC
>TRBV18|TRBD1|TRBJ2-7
CASLPGQGSSEQYF
TGTGCCAGCTTGCCCGGACAGGGATCTTCCGAGCAGTACTTC
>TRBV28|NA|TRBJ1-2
CASSFSRQAVYGYTF
TGTGCCAGCAGTTTTAGTAGGCAGGCAGTCTATGGCTACACCTTC
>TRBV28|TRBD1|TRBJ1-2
CASRRGQGYGYTF
TGTGCCAGCAGGCGGGGACAGGGGTATGGCTACACCTTC
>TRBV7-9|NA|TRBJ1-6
CASTPSPSSPLHF
TGTGCCAGCACCCCTTCCCCCTCCTCACCCCTCCACTTT
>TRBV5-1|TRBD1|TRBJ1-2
CASSLGTAPHTF
TGCGCCAGCAGCCTCGGGACAGCGCCCCACACCTTC
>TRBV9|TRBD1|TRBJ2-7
CASTRDREALYF
TGTGCCAGCACCCGGGACAGGGAAGCGTTGTACTTC
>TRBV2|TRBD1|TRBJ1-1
CALRGSLRGTEAFF
TGTGCCCTCAGGGGGAGTCTCAGGGGAACTGAAGCTTTCTTT
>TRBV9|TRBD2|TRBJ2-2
CASSVEVKASGNTGELFF
TGTGCCAGCAGCGTAGAGGTTAAGGCTAGCGGAAACACCGGGGAGCTGTTTTTT
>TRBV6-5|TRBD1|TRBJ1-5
CASILSGTGGQPQHF
TGTGCCAGCATACTCTCCGGGACAGGGGGTCAGCCCCAGCATTTT
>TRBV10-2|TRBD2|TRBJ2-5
CASRLAGAKETQYF
TGCGCCAGCAGACTAGCGGGAGCCAAAGAGACCCAGTACTTC
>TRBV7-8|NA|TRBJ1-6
CASSLEDSYNSPLHF
TGTGCCAGCAGCTTAGAGGACAGCTATAATTCACCCCTCCACTTT
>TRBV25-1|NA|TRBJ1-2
CASSPRGGLGYTF
TGTGCCAGCAGTCCTAGGGGGGGGCTGGGCTACACCTTC
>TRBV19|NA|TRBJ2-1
CASKPHSTSYNEQFF
TGTGCCAGTAAACCCCACAGCACCTCCTACAATGAGCAGTTCTTC
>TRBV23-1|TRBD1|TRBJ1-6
CASSQSNTGGSPLHF
TGCGCCAGCAGTCAATCGAACACAGGGGGATCACCCCTCCACTTT
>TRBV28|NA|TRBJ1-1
CASSFVLWGPKRGNTEAFF
TGTGCCAGCAGTTTCGTCCTTTGGGGCCCTAAGCGGGGGAACACTGAAGCTTTCTTT
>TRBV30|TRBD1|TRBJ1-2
CAWSTGTQFGYTF
TGTGCCTGGTCGACAGGGACCCAATTCGGCTACACCTTC
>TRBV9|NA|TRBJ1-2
CASSVAQGGYTF
TGTGCCAGCAGCGTAGCCCAGGGGGGCTACACCTTC
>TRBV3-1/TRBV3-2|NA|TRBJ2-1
CASSQETTGGVNFNEQFF
TGTGCCAGCAGCCAAGAGACGACAGGTGGGGTTAATTTCAATGAGCAGTTCTTC
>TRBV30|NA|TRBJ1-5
CAWSLLPGQPQHF
TGTGCCTGGAGTCTTCTACCGGGGCAGCCCCAGCATTTT
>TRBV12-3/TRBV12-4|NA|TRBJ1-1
CASSLAGATEAFF
TGTGCCAGCAGTTTGGCAGGGGCCACTGAAGCTTTCTTT
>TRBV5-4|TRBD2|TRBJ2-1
CASSDGLAGSYNEQFF
TGTGCCAGCAGCGACGGACTAGCGGGGTCATACAATGAGCAGTTCTTC
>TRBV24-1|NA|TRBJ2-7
CATSSSHSISGFYEQYF
TGTGCCACCAGTTCATCCCATTCTATCTCGGGGTTCTACGAGCAGTACTTC
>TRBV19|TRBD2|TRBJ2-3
CASSNLAGMTTDTQYF
TGTGCCAGTAGTAATCTAGCGGGAATGACCACAGATACGCAGTATTTT
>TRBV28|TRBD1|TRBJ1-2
CASSWDRGYYGYTF
TGTGCCAGCAGCTGGGACAGGGGGTACTATGGCTACACCTTC